One sample yielded the 12 T cell receptor beta chains listed below, sequenced in a study of metastatic and nonmetastatic thyroid tumors. Through MiXCR, TCRdb re-clonotyped the PCR reads. The table records tens of thousands of clones, about 13% of them present only once. Nobody among the patients had been given any treatment before thyroid surgery. Sequencing used blood. Receptors originate from a female donor with papillary thyroid cancer or a benign thyroid nodule (not recorded which). Some clones in this sample may be carry-over from other donors' samples.

For this clone: One end of the junction does not line up with germline, which may come from a read error. The rearrangement uses TRBV28 and TRBJ2-1; the D gene could be TRBD1 or TRBD2 (6 bases each). CDR1 and CDR2 (germline): MDHEN, SYDVKM. There are 15 residues in the CDR3. Here the CDR3 reads CASSNRPTGANGQFF. The DNA for the CDR3 is TGTGCAAGCAGCAACCGGCCTACGGGGGCCAATGGGCAGTTCTTC.

The table lists this clone with many counts. The chain has TRBV3-1 and TRBJ2-1, with D unclear. Germline V gene lookup returns CDR1 LGHDT and CDR2 YNNKEL (reference sequence). V lost 0 bases to trimming and J lost 9 bases, with 9 bases between them. This CDR3 region has 13 residues. The DNA for the CDR3 is TGTGCCAGCAGCCAAGATTGGCTTATTGAGCAGTTCTTC. Translated: CASSQDWLIEQFF.

Many counts were recorded for this clone. J is TRBJ2-7 and V is TRBV27, with D perhaps matching TRBD1 (6 bases). Germline assignment: CDR1 MNHEY and CDR2 SMNVEV (reference sequence). This CDR3 has 12 residues. The ends were cut back, 7 bases at V and 2 bases at J, with 9 bases in the middle. This CDR3 is CASKSGAYEQYF. As DNA, the CDR3 is TGTGCCAGCAAATCAGGGGCCTACGAGCAGTACTTC.

In its sample, this clone was seen many times. The chain links TRBV19 to TRBJ1-2, with D uncertain. Germline V gene data show CDR1 as LNHDA and CDR2 as SQIVND (reference sequence). The germline V and J ends were trimmed by 6 bases and 5 bases, with 13 bases remaining between them. The CDR3 consists of 13 residues. The DNA for the CDR3 is TGTGCCAGTAGCCAGGTCCAGGCTTATGGCTACACCTTC. Encoded protein: CASSQVQAYGYTF.

This chain connects TRBV2 to TRBJ2-7, with 7 bases matching TRBD1. The CDR3 runs 15 residues. J was trimmed by 3 bases and V by 7 bases; bases with no gene match: 12. Germline CDR1 SNHLY, CDR2 FYNNEI. The CDR3 DNA follows: TGTGCCAGCAACCCCCCGGGACAGAGACACTACGAGCAGTACTTC. Protein product: CASNPPGQRHYEQYF.

This clone is medium-sized in the sample. V gene TRBV11-2 combines with J gene TRBJ1-2, with 10 bases fitting TRBD1. The CDR3 is made up of 14 amino acids. Germline trimming cut 5 bases from V and 8 bases from J; bases unmatched to any gene: 8. The V gene's germline CDR1 is SGHAT and CDR2 FQNNGV. The CDR3 DNA sequence: TGTGCCAGCAGCCCCGGACAGGGGGGATACGGCTACACCTTC. Translation: CASSPGQGGYGYTF.

This clone has a count of ten or more. This may arise from a read error, as a much more abundant clone is one base away. Distinct nucleotide sequences in the sample also encode this CDR3. The chain is built from TRBV12-3 or TRBV12-4 and TRBJ2-2, with 12 bases matching TRBD2. The CDR3 totals 16 residues. The ends lost 5 bases at V and 6 bases at J; junction bases unmatched: 7. In DNA form, the CDR3 reads TGTGCCAGCAGTCCGTTGCTAGCGGGGGGGTCCGGGGAGCTGTTTTTT. Translated, it gives CASSPLLAGGSGELFF.

This clone has a count of ten or more. This sequence joins TRBV18 and TRBJ2-1; 7 bases line up with TRBD1. Germline V lookup: CDR1 KGHSH, CDR2 LQKENI. The V segment lost 3 bases and the J segment 8 bases; nucleotides outside the gene matches: 7. This CDR3 is built from 14 residues. Here the CDR3 reads CASSPSQGVDEQFF. The CDR3 DNA follows: TGTGCCAGCTCACCTTCGCAGGGGGTGGATGAGCAGTTCTTC. The entire variable domain, with the rest obtained from reference TRBV18 and TRBJ2-1, is as follows: NAGVMQNPRHLVRRRGQEARLRCSPMKGHSHVYWYRQLPEEGLKFMVYLQKENIIDESGMPKERFSAEFPKEGPSILRIQQVVRGDSAAYFCASSPSQGVDEQFFGPGTRLTVL.

This clone was detected ten times or more. The chain uses TRBV5-1 and TRBJ2-7; 11 bases map to TRBD1. V dropped 4 bases and J dropped 2; count of bases not matched to a gene: 8. The CDR3 has 16 residues. From germline, CDR1 is SGHRS and CDR2 YFSETQ. CDR3 sequence: CASSLYPGQGAYEQYF. The CDR3 DNA sequence: TGCGCCAGCAGCCTCTACCCGGGACAGGGGGCCTACGAGCAGTACTTC. Combining the CDR3 with reference TRBV5-1 and TRBJ2-7 gives the whole variable domain KAGVTQTPRYLIKTRGQQVTLSCSPISGHRSVSWYQQTPGQGLQFLFEYFSETQRNKGNFPGRFSGRQFSNSRSEMNVSTLELGDSALYLCASSLYPGQGAYEQYFGPGTRLTVT.

The sample holds many counts of this clone. This chain joins TRBV10-3 and TRBJ1-1, with a weak D call TRBD1 (6 bases). The V gene lost 0 bases and the J gene lost 5 bases, with 10 bases spanning the gap. The CDR3 sequence is 14 residues long. Germline loops: CDR1 ENHRY, CDR2 SYGVKD. CDR3 bases: TGTGCCATCAGTGAGTCCGGGGGGGCAACTGAAGCTTTCTTT. It specifies CAISESGGATEAFF.

This clone is labeled medium-sized (0.01 to 0.1%). The genes are TRBV27 and TRBJ1-6; TRBD1 matches 7 bases. V lost 6 bases to trimming and J lost 7 bases; unmatched junction nucleotides: 0. CDR1 and CDR2 from the germline V gene are MNHEY and SMNVEV (reference sequence). This CDR3 region has 12 residues. The CDR3 loop is CASRGGNSPLHF. DNA for the CDR3: TGTGCCAGCAGAGGGGGCAATTCACCCCTCCACTTT.

This clone appeared many times. The chain couples TRBV3-1 to TRBJ2-5; 7 bases align to TRBD2. The CDR3 is made up of 15 amino acids. CDR1 and CDR2 (germline): LGHDT, YNNKEL (reference sequence). Trimming at V came to 0 bases and at J to 1 base, leaving 2 bases not matched to a gene. This CDR3 reads CASSQDPGGQETQYF. The DNA of the CDR3 is TGTGCCAGCAGCCAAGACCCGGGGGGCCAAGAGACCCAGTACTTC.